Included here is one T cell receptor beta chain sequence, with context. The antigen this receptor binds is unknown. Base qualities are not at hand, and no much larger clone is one base apart. The CDR3 runs 15 residues from the cysteine to the phenylalanine. This entry keeps only the CDR3 DNA: 45 bases, framed from base 1. Germline trimming: 7 bases from V, 2 bases from J; junction bases outside gene matches: 8. CDR1 and CDR2, per the germline V gene, are MNHEY and SVGAGI. TCRbeta CDR3 regions were amplified from genomic DNA by means of the immunoSEQ Assay, a bias-controlled multiplex PCR. As for how the authors treated the data: Nucleated cell counts per sample were estimated from amplification of reference gene primers within the assay. To quantify the absolute abundance of each unique TCRbeta CDR3 rearrangement, sequence reads were collapsed and filtered. For each sample, productive Simpson clonality was calculated as the square root of Simpson's diversity index over productive rearrangements. This is the immuneACCESS table as TCRdb keeps it, with only in-frame sequences that have V and J called. A part of the clones is gone; compared with another copy, unresolved V genes explain less than half, and the rest is unexplained. V, J and clone size are taken as reported in that table, and D and trimming were inferred from the DNA itself. The sample table holds 150,000 to 200,000 clones, of which 90% were seen once. In total, the top ten clones hold around 17% of the sample.

The collaborating institutions used their own protocols to collect whole blood in K2EDTA tubes. Collaborator samples were shipped for TCRbeta analysis as frozen whole blood, isolated PBMCs, or DNA extracted from either sample type. This record belongs to a study of blood T cell repertoires in COVID-19 (TCRdb year 2020). The study in broad terms: Collaborator samples came from the United States, Italy and Spain and covered acute and convalescent phases of COVID-19. The repertoires were released in a freely available public database intended as a resource for research on the immune response to SARS-CoV-2. HLA class I and class II types, where available, came from metadata supplied by the sample provider rather than from assay-based typing. The material from the prospective study consisted of cDNA or gDNA derived from T cells, B-cell-depleted T cells, or PBMCs. Sample metadata almost always included a de-identified subject ID, COVID-19 status, age in years and sex. Subjects who had been exposed to COVID-19, were actively infected with it, or had recovered from it provided the deeply sampled blood TCRbeta repertoires that made up the dataset. Samples came from the ongoing ImmuneRACE study (first 160 participants) plus 1,254 subjects from 6 global collaborators. On the study overall, not on this receptor specifically: How much clinical and demographic metadata was included differed by source and by participant, and the metadata was provided uncurated.

The clonotype was recovered from a man aged 55 to 70 with active or convalescent COVID-19. The chain is assembled from TRBV6-5 and TRBJ2-7; the central 10 bases match TRBD2. Input material: peripheral blood. The CDR3 reads as follows: CASTPTSGPTYEQYF. Here is the DNA: TGTGCCAGCACCCCGACTAGCGGGCCTACCTACGAGCAGTACTTC.